The 31 T cell receptor beta chains presented below share a single source sample, sequenced in a study of neoadjuvant anti-PD-1 for oral cavity cancer. The method was immunoSEQ multiplex PCR; TCRdb's version includes in-frame clones alone and lacks a portion of them. This table holds around 37,000 clones, over 30% found once. Time point defined: after neoadjuvant nivolumab, at surgical resection. The sample consisted of tumor tissue, taken after nivolumab (anti-PD-1) treatment. These receptors all stem from a person aged 40 to 85 with oral cavity squamous cell carcinoma.

This clone was counted many times. The rearrangement joins TRBV29-1 to TRBJ2-7; TRBD2 agrees at 13 bases. This CDR3 is built from 16 residues. The V gene's germline CDR1 is SQVTM and CDR2 ANQGSEA. The V and J ends lost 2 bases and 5 bases, in that order; junction bases with no gene match: 9. The CDR3 loop is CSVERTSGGPPHEQYF. DNA of the CDR3: TGCAGCGTTGAAAGGACTAGCGGGGGCCCCCCTCACGAGCAGTACTTC.

Points on this clone: Different DNA sequences within this sample yield the same CDR3. V and J are TRBV7-9 and TRBJ1-5; weak D call: TRBD1 (5 bases). Germline V gene sequence: CDR1 SEHNR, CDR2 FQNEAQ (reference sequence). V gave up 5 bases and J gave up 4 bases, with 12 bases separating them. This CDR3 spans 14 amino acids. As DNA, the CDR3 is TGTGCCAGCAGCCTAGGGACCGCAAATCAGCCCCAGCATTTT. Translated: CASSLGTANQPQHF.

J is TRBJ2-7 and V is TRBV5-8; D uncertain. The length of the CDR3 is 15 residues. Trimming removed 0 bases at V and 5 bases at J, with 15 bases between. Germline CDR1 and CDR2: SGHTS and YDEGEE. The CDR3 nucleotides are TGTGCCAGCAGCTTGGTGGCAGAACCAAGGGACGAGCAGTACTTC. It yields the protein CASSLVAEPRDEQYF.

This clone was counted only a few times. The V gene is TRBV6-5, the J gene TRBJ2-7, with a weak D call TRBD1 (8 bases). V lost 5 bases and J 4 bases, leaving 15 bases between the germline ends. Germline CDR1 MNHEY, CDR2 SVGAGI. This CDR3 comprises 14 residues. The CDR3 loop reads CASSTLQGGYEQYF. The CDR3 DNA sequence: TGTGCCAGCAGTACACTACAGGGGGGGTACGAGCAGTACTTC.

The rearrangement uses TRBV11-2 and TRBJ2-7, with 12 bases matching TRBD1. The germline gives CDR1 SGHAT, CDR2 FQNNGV. V dropped 2 bases and J dropped 2; count of bases not matched to a gene: 4. This CDR3 is built from 16 residues. In DNA form, the CDR3 reads TGTGCCAGCAGCTTAACGGGACAGGGGGCTACCTACGAGCAGTACTTC. It codes for CASSLTGQGATYEQYF.

In this sample, this clone turned up a few times. V is TRBV15 and J is TRBJ1-2; D is perhaps TRBD1 (5 bases). Trimming cost V 0 bases and J 4 bases, with 15 bases left between them. The germline V gene encodes CDR1 LNHNV and CDR2 YYDKDF (reference sequence). This CDR3 region has 16 residues. The chain's CDR3 is CATSRDSGAESYGYTF. CDR3 DNA: TGTGCCACCAGCAGAGATAGTGGGGCCGAATCCTATGGCTACACCTTC.

This clone was recorded a few times. V and J are TRBV27 and TRBJ1-1; D unclear. Per germline, CDR1 MNHEY and CDR2 SMNVEV (reference sequence). V was shortened by 4 bases and J by 3 bases, with 9 bases between the two germline ends. The CDR3 runs to 13 residues. CDR3 sequence (DNA): TGTGCCAGCAGTTCGGCGGGGTACACTGAAGCTTTCTTT. Encoded protein: CASSSAGYTEAFF.

The V call is TRBV4-1, the J call TRBJ2-7; D gene ambiguous. V was clipped by 0 bases and J by 2 bases, with 8 bases between them. The CDR3 consists of 14 residues. Germline assignment: CDR1 MGHRA and CDR2 YSYEKL. DNA of the CDR3: TGCGCCAGCAGCCAAGAGGGTGCGACCTACGAGCAGTACTTC. As protein: CASSQEGATYEQYF.

The rearrangement uses TRBV9 and TRBJ1-1; TRBD1 is a possible D gene (5 bases). Germline CDR1 and CDR2: SGDLS and YYNGEE. This CDR3 spans 15 amino acids. The V and J ends lost 0 bases and 0 bases respectively, with 9 bases between them. This CDR3 reads CASSVVAGMNTEAFF. The CDR3 bases are TGTGCCAGCAGCGTAGTAGCAGGGATGAACACTGAAGCTTTCTTT.

This chain joins TRBV11-2 and TRBJ2-2, with TRBD2 matching 7 bases. This CDR3 comprises 16 residues. The V segment lost 3 bases and the J segment 4 bases; nucleotides outside the gene matches: 8. Looked up from germline, CDR1 is SGHAT and CDR2 is FQNNGV. Written as DNA, the CDR3 is TGTGCCAGCAGCTTTTCTCCCGGGGGGAGCACCGGGGAGCTGTTTTTT. Amino acid sequence: CASSFSPGGSTGELFF.

In this sample, this clone turned up many times. CDR3 amino acids: CASSQSGLAGEFYEQYF. DNA for the CDR3: TGCGCCAGCAGCCAATCGGGGCTAGCGGGAGAATTCTACGAGCAGTACTTC. J is TRBJ2-7 and V is TRBV4-1; TRBD2 matches at 10 bases. CDR1 is MGHRA and CDR2 is YSYEKL in the germline V gene. The CDR3 has 17 residues. V was clipped by 2 bases and J by 3 bases; unmatched bases: 10.

This chain links TRBV11-2 with TRBJ1-1, with D uncertain. CDR1 SGHAT and CDR2 FQNNGV come from the germline V gene. Between the trimmed V and J ends, which lost 0 bases and 4 bases, there was a span of 6 bases. CDR3 length equals 13 residues. The CDR3 DNA reads TGTGCCAGCAGCTTAGATCGTCGCACTGAAGCTTTCTTT. Its translation: CASSLDRRTEAFF.

The rearrangement links TRBV18 to TRBJ2-2; D assignment may be TRBD1 or TRBD2 (5 bases each). This CDR3 contains 16 residues. Germline values: CDR1 KGHSH, CDR2 LQKENI. Trimming shortened V by 6 bases and J by 0 bases, and 14 bases separated the two germline ends. The CDR3 protein is CASSRGPRANTGELFF. Written as DNA, the CDR3 is TGTGCCAGCTCTCGAGGGCCCAGGGCGAACACCGGGGAGCTGTTTTTT.

The chain recombines TRBV5-1 with TRBJ1-1; possibly TRBD1 for D (6 bases). V lost 7 bases and J lost 6, with 13 bases in between. CDR3 length: 12 amino acids. CDR1 SGHRS and CDR2 YFSETQ come from the germline V gene. The CDR3 is CASAGGGAEAFF. The CDR3 nucleotides read TGCGCCAGCGCTGGGGGGGGCGCTGAAGCTTTCTTT.

The chain couples TRBV30 to TRBJ1-4, with TRBD1 identical over 9 bases. With V trimmed by 3 bases and J by 6 bases, 8 bases remained unmatched. CDR3 length: 15 amino acids. Germline-derived CDR1 and CDR2 are GTSNPN and SVGIG (reference sequence). The CDR3 region is CAWSPWGQGDEKLFF. The CDR3, as DNA: TGTGCCTGGAGCCCCTGGGGACAGGGTGATGAAAAACTGTTTTTT.

This clone came up a few times. The V gene is TRBV7-6, the J gene TRBJ2-2, with a weak D call TRBD2 (6 bases). There are 16 residues in the CDR3. Trimming left V 6 bases short and J 4 bases short, with 18 bases between. Germline V gives CDR1 SGHVS, CDR2 FNYEAQ. CDR3 loop: CASRLSQGTPTGELFF. The CDR3 DNA reads TGTGCCAGCAGACTTTCCCAAGGGACTCCCACCGGGGAGCTGTTTTTT.

This clone was counted only a few times. The J gene is TRBJ2-3, the V gene TRBV2; 10 bases are shared with TRBD2. This CDR3 has 15 amino acids. The germline V gene has CDR1 SNHLY and CDR2 FYNNEI. V trimming: 10 bases; J trimming: 5 bases; junction bases outside the gene matches: 12. The CDR3 reads CATKLLAGIGDTQYF. CDR3 sequence (DNA): TGTGCCACTAAATTACTAGCGGGAATTGGAGATACGCAGTATTTT. Together with reference TRBV2 and TRBJ2-3, the CDR3 gives the full variable domain: EPEVTQTPSHQVTQMGQEVILRCVPISNHLYFYWYRQILGQKVEFLVSFYNNEISEKSEIFDDQFSVERPDGSNFTLKIRSTKLEDSAMYFCATKLLAGIGDTQYFGPGTRLTVL.

The V and J genes are TRBV5-1 and TRBJ1-2; D is perhaps TRBD1 (5 bases). CDR1 and CDR2 (germline): SGHRS, YFSETQ. The V end lost 9 bases, the J end lost 7 bases, and 13 bases lay between the germline ends. The CDR3 has 11 residues. The chain's CDR3 is CATGGIGGYTF. CDR3 in DNA: TGCGCCACCGGGGGTATCGGTGGCTACACCTTC.

This clone occurred many times. The V gene is TRBV5-1, the J gene TRBJ1-1, with unresolved D. This CDR3 region has 14 residues. Germline assignment: CDR1 SGHRS and CDR2 YFSETQ. V dropped 2 bases and J dropped 1 base, with 9 bases sitting between them. This chain's CDR3 is CASSLHGENTEAFF. CDR3 DNA: TGCGCCAGCAGCTTACATGGCGAGAACACTGAAGCTTTCTTT.

The chain recombines TRBV5-1 with TRBJ1-1; D unclear. This CDR3 comprises 14 residues. Per germline, CDR1 SGHRS and CDR2 YFSETQ. Trimming left V 0 bases short and J 10 bases short, with 16 bases between. CDR3: CASSLVPRGYGAFF. DNA for the CDR3: TGCGCCAGCAGCTTGGTACCTCGGGGATACGGAGCTTTCTTT. Full variable domain (outside the CDR3, taken from reference TRBV5-1 and TRBJ1-1): KAGVTQTPRYLIKTRGQQVTLSCSPISGHRSVSWYQQTPGQGLQFLFEYFSETQRNKGNFPGRFSGRQFSNSRSEMNVSTLELGDSALYLCASSLVPRGYGAFFGQGTRLTVV.

The V call is TRBV30, the J call TRBJ2-5, with D perhaps given as TRBD1 or TRBD2 (5 bases each). The CDR3 length is 13 residues. Between the trimmed V and J ends, which lost 2 bases and 6 bases, there was a span of 13 bases. Germline assignment: CDR1 GTSNPN and CDR2 SVGIG (reference sequence). As DNA, the CDR3 is TGTGCCTGGAGTCGGGGCCCCATGAAGACCCAGTACTTC. This gives the protein CAWSRGPMKTQYF.

The chain is built from TRBV28 and TRBJ2-7; TRBD1 matches 8 bases. Germline lookup yields CDR1 MDHEN and CDR2 SYDVKM. The CDR3 runs to 15 residues. V dropped 7 bases and J dropped 3; count of bases not matched to a gene: 11. Here the CDR3 DNA reads TGTGCCAGCACCCCAGTGGGGACAGGCTTCTACGAGCAGTACTTC. It is translated as CASTPVGTGFYEQYF.

The V and J genes are TRBV7-3 and TRBJ2-1, with TRBD2 identical over 9 bases. Germline CDR1 reads SGHTA; CDR2 reads FQGTGA. Losses at the gene ends were 5 bases for V and 0 bases for J; bases not matched to a gene: 8. CDR3 length: 17 residues. As DNA, the CDR3 is TGTGCCAGCAGCCCCGGACTAGCGCACAGCTCCTACAATGAGCAGTTCTTC. It specifies CASSPGLAHSSYNEQFF.

The chain uses TRBV5-6 and TRBJ2-2; D perhaps matches TRBD2 (5 bases). Trimming removed 0 bases at V and 2 bases at J, with 8 bases between. CDR1 is SGHDT and CDR2 is YYEEEE in the germline V gene. The length of the CDR3 is 15 residues. CDR3 bases: TGTGCCAGCAGCTTGGCCGGGGTTAACACCGGGGAGCTGTTTTTT. It yields the protein CASSLAGVNTGELFF. Full variable domain (rest looked up from reference TRBV5-6 and TRBJ2-2): DAGVTQSPTHLIKTRGQQVTLRCSPKSGHDTVSWYQQALGQGPQFIFQYYEEEERQRGNFPDRFSGHQFPNYSSELNVNALLLGDSALYLCASSLAGVNTGELFFGEGSRLTVL.

The chain combines TRBV7-8 with TRBJ2-7; no reliable D call. Germline V gives CDR1 SGHVS, CDR2 FQNEAQ. V gave up 5 bases and J gave up 2 bases, with 16 bases separating them. The CDR3 length is 15 residues. CDR3 bases: TGTGCCAGCAGCCCCCTACAGCGAATCCCCTACGAGCAGTACTTC. This encodes CASSPLQRIPYEQYF.

The V gene is TRBV19, the J gene TRBJ2-7; unclear D gene. Germline V lookup: CDR1 LNHDA, CDR2 SQIVND (reference sequence). This CDR3 is built from 13 residues. Trimming stripped 2 bases from V and 0 bases from J, with 5 bases between. The CDR3 bases are TGTGCCAGTAGTATAAAGGACTCCTACGAGCAGTACTTC. Its protein is CASSIKDSYEQYF.

This chain joins TRBV15 and TRBJ2-5; D not certain. Germline V gives CDR1 LNHNV, CDR2 YYDKDF (reference sequence). V dropped 2 bases and J dropped 5 bases, with 9 bases sitting between them. CDR3 length: 13 residues. The CDR3 DNA sequence: TGTGCCACCAGCAGACTACCACGGGAGACCCAGTACTTC. Protein sequence: CATSRLPRETQYF.

This clone was seen many times. The rearrangement joins TRBV4-2 to TRBJ2-7; the match to TRBD2 covers 7 bases. V dropped 1 base and J dropped 5; count of bases not matched to a gene: 11. Germline assignment: CDR1 LGHNA and CDR2 YNFKEQ. The CDR3 is made up of 16 amino acids. CDR3 residues: CASSQASNSGADEQYF. CDR3 DNA sequence: TGTGCCAGCAGCCAAGCTAGTAACAGCGGGGCTGACGAGCAGTACTTC.

The chain is built from TRBV18 and TRBJ2-5; TRBD1 agrees at 7 bases. The CDR3 totals 14 residues. Germline CDR1 reads KGHSH; CDR2 reads LQKENI. V trimming: 0 bases; J trimming: 2 bases; junction bases outside the gene matches: 0. CDR3 amino acids: CASSPPTGQETQYF. CDR3 DNA sequence: TGTGCCAGCTCACCACCGACAGGGCAAGAGACCCAGTACTTC.

V is TRBV5-1 and J is TRBJ2-2; D might be TRBD1 (5 bases). The germline V and J ends were trimmed by 4 bases and 4 bases, with 11 bases remaining between them. This CDR3 has 14 residues. CDR1 and CDR2 from the germline V gene are SGHRS and YFSETQ. The CDR3 region is CASSPDSSTGELFF. Written as DNA, the CDR3 is TGCGCCAGCAGCCCCGACAGTTCCACCGGGGAGCTGTTTTTT.

This clone was seen only a few times. The chain joins TRBV6-5 to TRBJ2-7; D is unresolved. V lost 4 bases to trimming and J lost 7 bases, with 8 bases between them. Germline-derived CDR1 and CDR2 are MNHEY and SVGAGI. CDR3 size: 11 residues. In DNA, the CDR3 is TGTGCCAGCAGTTTTTCCGGGGAGCAGTACTTC. Its translation is CASSFSGEQYF.